This T cell receptor (beta chain) was sequenced in a study of identical twins. MiXCR was run by TCRdb on the 5' RACE reads, yielding one entry per CDR3 protein. The sample carries about 900,000 distinct CDR3 sequences, 9% to 15% recorded once. Trimming removed 3 bases at V and 0 bases at J, with 15 bases between. The germline V gene encodes CDR1 SGHRS and CDR2 YFSETQ. The CDR3 has 16 amino acids. The same specimen was also included in a second study, on yellow fever vaccine responses in identical twins.

The sample taken for sequencing was PBMCs. The TCR originated in a woman aged 18 to 35 in good health. V and J are TRBV5-1 and TRBJ1-1, with D possibly being TRBD1 (6 bases). The CDR3 loop reads CASSSSSTGLNTEAFF. The CDR3 nucleotides read TGCGCCAGCAGCTCCTCCTCGACAGGATTGAACACTGAAGCTTTCTTT.